Listed here are 21 T cell receptor beta chains from one sample, sequenced in a study of molecular identifiers for immune sequencing clone quantification. TCRdb redid the calling of the PCR reads with MiXCR, one entry per CDR3 protein. Here the sample spans more than 450,000 distinct CDR3 sequences, about a quarter being singletons. Sequenced input: naive CD8+ T cells from blood, with Jurkat cell RNA spiked in. Subset meaning: FACS-sorted CD8+CD4-CCR7+CD45RA+ naive T cells. The receptors were sampled from a human donor in good health. Some libraries in this study had Jurkat cell RNA spiked in.

This clonotype has only a few counts. This sequence joins TRBV30 and TRBJ1-2; 9 bases fit TRBD1. This CDR3 region has 15 residues. CDR1 and CDR2 from the germline V gene are GTSNPN and SVGIG (reference sequence). V was clipped by 4 bases and J by 4 bases; unmatched bases: 10. CDR3 DNA sequence: TGTGCCTGGAACCCCGGACAGGGGTCGTTCTATGGCTACACCTTC. This translates into CAWNPGQGSFYGYTF.

The table lists this clonotype with a count of one. With a much larger clone just one base away, this may be a read error. The chain has TRBV19 and TRBJ2-3; D is ambiguous. This CDR3 has 12 amino acids. The germline gives CDR1 LNHDA, CDR2 SQIVND (reference sequence). This CDR3 reads CASSIGEDTRYF. DNA of the CDR3: TGTGCCAGTAGTATTGGAGAAGATACGCGGTATTTT.

The rearrangement joins TRBV2 to TRBJ1-6; the D gene is possibly TRBD1 (6 bases). V lost 4 bases to trimming and J lost 12 bases, with 22 bases between them. Per germline, CDR1 SNHLY and CDR2 FYNNEI. The CDR3 is 16 amino acids. The CDR3 DNA sequence: TGTGCCAGCAGTGTAATTGGTGTGACAGGACGAGAACCCCTCCACTTT. Amino acid sequence: CASSVIGVTGREPLHF.

This clonotype was counted at least ten times. The chain couples TRBV7-9 to TRBJ2-3, with 9 bases that match TRBD2. The trim removed 4 bases at V and 0 bases at J, leaving 8 bases unmatched. The CDR3 contains 17 residues. CDR1 and CDR2 (germline): SEHNR, FQNEAQ (reference sequence). CDR3 DNA: TGTGCCAGCAGCTCGCCTCTCGGGACTAGCAGCACAGATACGCAGTATTTT. It encodes CASSSPLGTSSTDTQYF.

This clonotype has a handful of counts. This chain links TRBV6-6 with TRBJ1-2, with a weak D call TRBD1 (6 bases). The germline gives CDR1 MNHNY, CDR2 SVGAGI (reference sequence). V was clipped by 5 bases and J by 6 bases, with 13 bases between them. The CDR3 totals 13 residues. CDR3 sequence: CASSQTGSDGYTF. CDR3 bases: TGTGCCAGCAGTCAAACAGGGTCCGATGGCTACACCTTC.

In DNA form, the CDR3 reads TGCAGTGCTAGGGCGACAGGGGAAAGTTTAGTTCTCGGCAATCAGCCCCAGCATTTT. It codes for CSARATGESLVLGNQPQHF. The J gene is TRBJ1-5, the V gene TRBV20-1; TRBD1 matches 8 bases. The ends lost 3 bases at V and 2 bases at J; junction bases unmatched: 18. Germline values: CDR1 DFQATT, CDR2 SNEGSKA (reference sequence). CDR3 length: 19 amino acids.

The count of this clonotype is one. The chain combines TRBV7-6 with TRBJ2-2; 10 bases line up with TRBD1. The junction had 7 bases not matched to a gene; V was cut back by 2 bases and J by 1 base. The length of the CDR3 is 18 residues. CDR1 and CDR2 (germline): SGHVS, FNYEAQ. CDR3 protein: CASSLFFGQGVNTGELFF. In DNA form, the CDR3 reads TGTGCCAGCAGCTTATTTTTTGGACAGGGGGTGAACACCGGGGAGCTGTTTTTT. The complete variable domain, with remaining parts taken from reference TRBV7-6 and TRBJ2-2, reads GAGVSQSPRYKVTKRGQDVALRCDPISGHVSLYWYRQALGQGPEFLTYFNYEAQQDKSGLPNDRFSAERPEGSISTLTIQRTEQRDSAMYRCASSLFFGQGVNTGELFFGEGSRLTVL.

Points on this clonotype: As the CDR3 is not closed by the conserved phenylalanine or tryptophan, this likely results from a read error. This chain connects TRBV7-6 to TRBJ2-5, with TRBD2 matching 8 bases. CDR3 length: 15 residues. The trim removed 3 bases at V and 4 bases at J, leaving 7 bases unmatched. Germline V CDR1 and CDR2: SGHVS, FNYEAQ. The CDR3 sequence is CASSFARGAGETQYL. For the CDR3, the DNA is TGTGCCAGCAGCTTCGCGCGGGGGGCGGGAGAGACCCAGTACCTC.

There are many counts of this clonotype. V and J are TRBV21-1 and TRBJ2-2; the table's D call, TRBD1, has no DNA check behind it. TRBV21-1 is assigned pseudogene status. The CDR3 consists of 16 residues. The CDR3 nucleotides are TGTGCCAGCAGCAAAGCAGGGGGACGGGGAACCGGGGAGCTGTTTTTT. Protein product: CASSKAGGRGTGELFF.

V and J are TRBV20-1 and TRBJ1-5; no firm D call. V was pared by 0 bases and J by 5 bases, with 11 bases between. The length of the CDR3 is 14 residues. Germline CDR1 DFQATT, CDR2 SNEGSKA (reference sequence). Here the CDR3 reads CSARDVGPYQPQHF. CDR3 nucleotides: TGCAGTGCTAGAGACGTCGGGCCATATCAGCCCCAGCATTTT.

This clonotype was seen more than once but under ten times. The chain links TRBV2 to TRBJ1-5, with 11 bases that match TRBD1. The junction had 6 bases not matched to a gene; V was cut back by 5 bases and J by 6 bases. The CDR3 extends over 15 amino acids. Germline CDR1 is SNHLY and CDR2 is FYNNEI. The CDR3 sequence: CASSSGQGAAQPQHF. The CDR3 DNA sequence: TGTGCCAGCAGTTCAGGACAGGGGGCTGCTCAGCCCCAGCATTTT.

This clonotype is a singleton in its sample. The chain combines TRBV21-1 with TRBJ2-1; the listed D gene, TRBD1, was not tested against the DNA. TRBV21-1 is an annotated pseudogene. The CDR3 runs 16 residues. The CDR3 coding sequence is TGTGCCAGCAGCCGTGGGGTGCGCTCGGACGACAGTGAGCAGTTCTTC. It codes for CASSRGVRSDDSEQFF.

This clonotype was recorded many times. The CDR3 reads CASSENRITEAFF. In DNA, the CDR3 is TGTGCCAGCAGTGAGAATAGAATCACTGAAGCTTTCTTT. The chain links TRBV6-4 to TRBJ1-1, with D hard to call. The CDR3 loop spans 13 amino acids. Trimming removed 3 bases at V and 4 bases at J, with 9 bases between. Germline values: CDR1 MRHNA, CDR2 SNTAGT.

The chain has TRBV9 and TRBJ2-4, with a tentative D call TRBD2 (5 bases). The CDR3 length is 15 residues. The V gene lost 1 base and the J gene lost 6 bases, with 14 bases spanning the gap. Germline CDR1 reads SGDLS; CDR2 reads YYNGEE. The CDR3: CASSVSGIPRNIQYF. The CDR3 coding sequence is TGTGCCAGCAGCGTATCCGGGATACCCAGAAACATTCAGTACTTC.

This clonotype was seen a few times. The chain uses TRBV12-3 or TRBV12-4 and TRBJ2-3; possibly TRBD1 for D (5 bases). The CDR3 has 16 amino acids. Trimming stripped 1 base from V and 3 bases from J, with 14 bases between. The CDR3 DNA sequence: TGTGCCAGCAGTTTAGTCCAGGGTTCGTCGACAGATACGCAGTATTTT. Its translation: CASSLVQGSSTDTQYF.

The chain couples TRBV7-9 to TRBJ1-1, with a weak D call TRBD1 (6 bases). Between the trimmed V and J ends, which lost 5 bases and 1 base, there was a span of 11 bases. This CDR3 contains 14 residues. CDR1 and CDR2 (germline): SEHNR, FQNEAQ (reference sequence). This chain's CDR3 is CASSQGQQNTEAFF. Written as DNA, the CDR3 is TGTGCCAGCAGCCAAGGACAGCAGAACACTGAAGCTTTCTTT.

The rearrangement uses TRBV19 and TRBJ2-5, with D perhaps given as TRBD1 or TRBD2 (5 bases each). Trimming removed 5 bases from V and 2 bases from J, with 21 bases in between. There are 17 residues in the CDR3. The V gene's germline CDR1 is LNHDA and CDR2 SQIVND (reference sequence). The CDR3 sequence is CASSLNGDLTFQETQYF. For the CDR3, the DNA is TGTGCCAGTAGTTTAAATGGGGACCTGACATTTCAAGAGACCCAGTACTTC.

This clonotype was counted many times. Germline and junction disagree at one end, which may indicate a read error. The chain employs TRBV6-1 and TRBJ2-7; no clear D. Germline V gene sequence: CDR1 MNHNS, CDR2 SASEGT. The CDR3 runs 12 residues. CDR3 protein: CASSSGNYEQYF. CDR3 bases: TGCGCCAGCAGCTCAGGTAACTACGAGCAGTACTTC.

V and J are TRBV20-1 and TRBJ1-2; D gene uncertain. The V gene lost 6 bases and the J gene lost 7 bases, with 6 bases spanning the gap. Germline V gives CDR1 DFQATT, CDR2 SNEGSKA (reference sequence). There are 9 residues in the CDR3. The CDR3 is CSAQSGYTF. CDR3 nucleotides: TGCAGTGCCCAAAGTGGCTACACCTTC.

There are a few counts of this clonotype. This chain connects TRBV27 to TRBJ1-1, with a weak D call TRBD1 (5 bases). The germline CDR1 and CDR2 sequences are MNHEY and SMNVEV (reference sequence). The CDR3 spans 16 residues. Trimming removed 5 bases from V and 3 bases from J, with 19 bases in between. CDR3 coding DNA: TGTGCCAGCAGTCTTATATTCCCCGGGGGAGACACTGAAGCTTTCTTT. The encoded protein is CASSLIFPGGDTEAFF.

This clonotype was found many times. The chain uses TRBV7-6 and TRBJ2-7; 11 nucleotides align to TRBD1. CDR3 length: 14 amino acids. Trimming removed 5 bases from V and 5 bases from J; junction bases left unmatched: 5. Germline lookup yields CDR1 SGHVS and CDR2 FNYEAQ. The CDR3 loop is CASSDLGQGDEQYF. CDR3 bases: TGTGCCAGCAGCGATTTGGGACAGGGGGACGAGCAGTACTTC. Looking up the rest from reference TRBV7-6 and TRBJ2-7 gives the full variable domain: GAGVSQSPRYKVTKRGQDVALRCDPISGHVSLYWYRQALGQGPEFLTYFNYEAQQDKSGLPNDRFSAERPEGSISTLTIQRTEQRDSAMYRCASSDLGQGDEQYFGPGTRLTVT.